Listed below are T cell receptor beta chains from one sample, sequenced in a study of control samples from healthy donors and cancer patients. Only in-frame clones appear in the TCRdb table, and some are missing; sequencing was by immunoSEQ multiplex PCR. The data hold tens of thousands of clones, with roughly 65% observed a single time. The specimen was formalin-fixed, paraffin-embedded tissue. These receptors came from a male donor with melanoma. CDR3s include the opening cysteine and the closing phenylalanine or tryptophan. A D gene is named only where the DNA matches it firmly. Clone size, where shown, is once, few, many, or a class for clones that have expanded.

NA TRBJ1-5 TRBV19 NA TGTGCCAGTAGTACAGGGGCGTCAGGCCAGCCCCAGCATTTT CASSTGASGQPQHF
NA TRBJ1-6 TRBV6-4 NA TGTGCCAGCAGTGACTCTCTAGTTTCACCCCTCCACTTT CASSDSLVSPLHF
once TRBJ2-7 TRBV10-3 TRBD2 TGTGCCATCAGGGAGACCGGGACTACCTACGAGCAGTACTTC CAIRETGTTYEQYF
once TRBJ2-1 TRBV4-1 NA TGCGCCAGCAGCCAAGGGGTGGGGAATGAGCAGTTCTTC CASSQGVGNEQFF
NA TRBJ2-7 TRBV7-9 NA TGTGCCAGCAGCTGGGGTGGAGGGCTCGAGCAGTACTTC CASSWGGGLEQYF
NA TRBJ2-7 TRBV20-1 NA TGCAGTGCTAGTGGGGTAGCAGGATTCTACGAGCAGTACTTC CSASGVAGFYEQYF
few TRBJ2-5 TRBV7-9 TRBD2 TGTGCCAGCAGATATGGACTAGGCGGACAAGAGACCCAGTACTTC CASRYGLGGQETQYF
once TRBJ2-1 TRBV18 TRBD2 TGTGCCAGCTCACCAGGCCCTAGCGGGAGCCTTGACAATGAGCAGTTCTTC CASSPGPSGSLDNEQFF
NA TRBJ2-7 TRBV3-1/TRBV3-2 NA TGTGCCAGCAGCCAAGGGGGGAGTTGGGGCCTCTACGAGCAGTACTTT CASSQGGSWGLYEQYF
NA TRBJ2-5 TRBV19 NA TGTGCCAGTAGTAGGGGGCTAGCGGACCAAGAGACCCAGTACTTC CASSRGLADQETQYF
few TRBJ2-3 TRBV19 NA TGTGCCAGTAGTATTGGTGGGGGGCAGACAGATACGCAGTATTTT CASSIGGGQTDTQYF
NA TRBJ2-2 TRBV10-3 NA TGTGCCATCAGTGGGGGCAGGGGGAACACCGGGGAGCTGTTTTTT CAISGGRGNTGELFF
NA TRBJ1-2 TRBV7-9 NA TGTGCCAGCAGCTTAGCAGGGAGTGGGCTGTATGGCTACACCTTC CASSLAGSGLYGYTF
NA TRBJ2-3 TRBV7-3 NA TGTGCCAGCAGCTTCGGGGGTTTCACAGATACGCAGTATTTT CASSFGGFTDTQYF
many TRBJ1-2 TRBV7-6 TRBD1 TGTGCCAGCAGCTTAGGACAGGGTAAACTCGGCTATGGCTACACCTTC CASSLGQGKLGYGYTF
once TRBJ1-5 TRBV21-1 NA TGTGCCAGCAAACGTTCGGGGACAGTTTATAGCAATCAGCCCCAGCATTTT CASKRSGTVYSNQPQHF
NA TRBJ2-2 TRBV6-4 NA TGTGCCACCTTCCCCGGGGAGCTGTTTTTT CATFPGELFF
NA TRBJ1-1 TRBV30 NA TGTGCCTGGAGTCTGGGTGGGGACACTGAAGCTTTCTTT CAWSLGGDTEAFF
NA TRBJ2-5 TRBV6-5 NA TGTGCCAGCATACTCTCCCTGGTGGGGGAGACCCAGTACTTC CASILSLVGETQYF
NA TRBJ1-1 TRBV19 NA TGTGCCAGTAGTCCTGGGACACTGAACACTGAAGCTTTCTTT CASSPGTLNTEAFF
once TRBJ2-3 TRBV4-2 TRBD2 TGTGCCAGCAGCCAAACGGCCCTAGCGGGAGAGGGAGATACGCAGTATTTT CASSQTALAGEGDTQYF
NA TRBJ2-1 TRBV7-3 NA TGTGCCAGCAGCTTAACGGGTGGGAGGCTCTACAATGAGCAGTTCTTC CASSLTGGRLYNEQFF